This T cell receptor (beta chain) comes out of a study of shared clonotypes between healthy human individuals. V was trimmed by 0 bases and J by 2 bases, leaving 5 bases between them. There are 13 residues in the CDR3. Per the germline V gene, CDR1 is SGHDT and CDR2 is YYEEEE. The table came from immunoSEQ multiplex PCR; TCRdb's copy has only in-frame clones and leaves some out. The data show more than 400,000 clones, with roughly 80% seen just once and around 12% held by the top ten. This chain joins TRBV5-6 and TRBJ1-2, with D uncertain. Input material: PBMCs. The receptor comes from a woman aged 40-49 years in good health. Some clones in this sample may be carry-over from other donors' samples. CDR3 protein: CASSLVQNYGYTF. The CDR3, as DNA: TGTGCCAGCAGCTTGGTGCAGAACTATGGCTACACCTTC. Based on the CDR3 plus reference TRBV5-6 and TRBJ1-2, the full variable domain is DAGVTQSPTHLIKTRGQQVTLRCSPKSGHDTVSWYQQALGQGPQFIFQYYEEEERQRGNFPDRFSGHQFPNYSSELNVNALLLGDSALYLCASSLVQNYGYTFGSGTRLTVV.